The T cell receptor (beta chain) under discussion was sequenced for a study of T cell repertoires in cytomegalovirus infection. Whole-study context: The authors used CMV epitopes that were HLA-C-restricted (recently identified) and HLA-B-restricted (well studied).

Study-wide results and limits: CMV carriers having the relevant HLA were flagged by cumulative public TCR beta family frequency. HLA-C-restricted CMV-specific TCR beta clonotypes prevailed in the ex vivo response.

TCRdb re-analysed the reads in MiXCR, keeping a single row per CDR3 protein. Of around 230,000 distinct CDR3 sequences listed, about 40% were seen once; the top ten hold approximately 60%. V lost 11 bases, J lost 0 bases, and 16 bases lay in between. Germline V gene lookup returns CDR1 PRHDT and CDR2 FYEKMQ (reference sequence). The CDR3 covers 14 residues. This clonotype was observed a few times. The antigen remains unidentified. Sequenced material: CD8+ T cells from cultured PBMCs, taken from culture after CMV antigen stimulation. The chain links TRBV13 to TRBJ1-1; maybe TRBD1 (6 bases). The receptor was derived from a human donor in good health (CMV status not recorded). Some clones in this sample may be carry-over from other donors' samples. CDR3 sequence (DNA): TGTGCCTCCGGGGGACACTCTATGAACACTGAAGCTTTCTTT. As protein: CASGGHSMNTEAFF.